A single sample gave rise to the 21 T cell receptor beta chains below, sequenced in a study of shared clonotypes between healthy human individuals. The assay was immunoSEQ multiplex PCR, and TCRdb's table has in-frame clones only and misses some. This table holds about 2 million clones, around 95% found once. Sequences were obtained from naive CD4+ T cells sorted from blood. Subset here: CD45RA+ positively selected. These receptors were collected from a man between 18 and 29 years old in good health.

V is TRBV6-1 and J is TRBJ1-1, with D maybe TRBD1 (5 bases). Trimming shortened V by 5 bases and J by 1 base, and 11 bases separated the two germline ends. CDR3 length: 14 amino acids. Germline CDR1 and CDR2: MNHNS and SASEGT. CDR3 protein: CASSSRGGNTEAFF. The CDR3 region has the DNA TGTGCCAGCAGTTCCCGCGGGGGGAACACTGAAGCTTTCTTT.

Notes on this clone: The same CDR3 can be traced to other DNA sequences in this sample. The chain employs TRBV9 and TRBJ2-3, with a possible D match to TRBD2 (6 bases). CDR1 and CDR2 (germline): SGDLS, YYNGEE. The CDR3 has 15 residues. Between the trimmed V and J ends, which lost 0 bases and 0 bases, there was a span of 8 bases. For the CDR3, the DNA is TGTGCCAGCAGCGTAGGTGCGGGAAGCACAGATACGCAGTATTTT. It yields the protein CASSVGAGSTDTQYF.

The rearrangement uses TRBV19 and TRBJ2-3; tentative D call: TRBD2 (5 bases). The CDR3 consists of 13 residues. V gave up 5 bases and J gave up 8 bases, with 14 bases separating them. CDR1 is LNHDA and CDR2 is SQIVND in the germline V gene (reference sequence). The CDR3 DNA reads TGTGCCAGTAGTTCCGGACTCCCCGGTACGCAGTATTTT. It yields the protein CASSSGLPGTQYF.

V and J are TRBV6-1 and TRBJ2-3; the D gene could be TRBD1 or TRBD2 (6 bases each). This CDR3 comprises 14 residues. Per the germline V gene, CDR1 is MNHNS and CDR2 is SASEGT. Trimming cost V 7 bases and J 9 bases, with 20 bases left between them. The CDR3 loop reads CASTPVGGPTTQYF. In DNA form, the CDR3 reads TGTGCCAGCACCCCAGTGGGGGGCCCGACCACGCAGTATTTT.

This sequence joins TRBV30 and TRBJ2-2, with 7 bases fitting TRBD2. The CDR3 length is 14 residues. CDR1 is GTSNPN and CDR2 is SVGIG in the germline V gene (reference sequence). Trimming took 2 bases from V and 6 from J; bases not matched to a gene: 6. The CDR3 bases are TGTGCCTGGAGTATAGGACTAGTAGCCGGGGAGCTGTTTTTT. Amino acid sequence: CAWSIGLVAGELFF.

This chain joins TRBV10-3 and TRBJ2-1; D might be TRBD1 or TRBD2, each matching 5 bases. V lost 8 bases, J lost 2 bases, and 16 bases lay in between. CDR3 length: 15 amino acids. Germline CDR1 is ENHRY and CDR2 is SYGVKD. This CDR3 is CAISGTYGPYNEQFF. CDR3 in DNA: TGTGCCATCTCCGGGACCTACGGGCCCTACAATGAGCAGTTCTTC.

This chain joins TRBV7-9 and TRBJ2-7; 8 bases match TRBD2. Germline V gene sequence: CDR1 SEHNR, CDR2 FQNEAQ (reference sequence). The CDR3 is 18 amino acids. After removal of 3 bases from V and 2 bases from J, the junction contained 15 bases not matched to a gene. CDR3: CASSFAAGAGGYTYEQYF. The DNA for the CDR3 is TGTGCCAGCAGCTTTGCCGCGGGGGCGGGAGGATATACCTACGAGCAGTACTTC.

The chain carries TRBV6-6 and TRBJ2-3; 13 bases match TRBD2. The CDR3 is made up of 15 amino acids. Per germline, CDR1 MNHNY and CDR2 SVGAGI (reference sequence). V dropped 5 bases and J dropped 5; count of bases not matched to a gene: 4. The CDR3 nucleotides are TGTGCCAGCAGTCTACTAGCGGGAGGGAGAGATACGCAGTATTTT. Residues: CASSLLAGGRDTQYF.

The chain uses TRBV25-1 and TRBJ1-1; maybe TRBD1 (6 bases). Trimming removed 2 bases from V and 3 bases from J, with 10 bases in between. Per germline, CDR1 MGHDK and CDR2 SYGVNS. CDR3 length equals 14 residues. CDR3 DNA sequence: TGTGCCAGCAGTGAACAGGGGTTACACACTGAAGCTTTCTTT. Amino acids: CASSEQGLHTEAFF.

As DNA, the CDR3 is TGTGCCAGCAGTTACGCCTCGGGGGCAACTAATGAAAAACTGTTTTTT. Its translation is CASSYASGATNEKLFF. The chain combines TRBV6-5 with TRBJ1-4; tentative D call: TRBD1 (5 bases). CDR1 MNHEY and CDR2 SVGAGI come from the germline V gene. Trimming took off 2 bases at V and 0 bases at J, with 10 bases between the two ends. CDR3 length: 16 amino acids.

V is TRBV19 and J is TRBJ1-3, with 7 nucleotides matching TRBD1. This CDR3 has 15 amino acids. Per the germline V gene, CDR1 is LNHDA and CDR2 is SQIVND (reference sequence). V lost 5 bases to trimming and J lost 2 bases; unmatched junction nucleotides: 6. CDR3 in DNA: TGTGCCAGTAGTTTCCCTGGGACAGCTGGAAACACCATATATTTT. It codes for CASSFPGTAGNTIYF. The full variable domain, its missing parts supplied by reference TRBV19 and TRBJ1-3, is DGGITQSPKYLFRKEGQNVTLSCEQNLNHDAMYWYRQDPGQGLRLIYYSQIVNDFQKGDIAEGYSVSREKKESFPLTVTSAQKNPTAFYLCASSFPGTAGNTIYFGEGSWLTVV.

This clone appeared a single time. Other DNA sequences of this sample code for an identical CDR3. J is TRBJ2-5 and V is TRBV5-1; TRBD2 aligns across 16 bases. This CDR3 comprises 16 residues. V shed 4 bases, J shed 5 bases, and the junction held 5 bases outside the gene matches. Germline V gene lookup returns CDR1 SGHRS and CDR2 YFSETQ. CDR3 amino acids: CASSQGLAGGQETQYF. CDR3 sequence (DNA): TGCGCCAGCAGCCAGGGACTAGCGGGGGGGCAGGAGACCCAGTACTTC. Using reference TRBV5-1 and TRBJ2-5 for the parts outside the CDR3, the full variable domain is KAGVTQTPRYLIKTRGQQVTLSCSPISGHRSVSWYQQTPGQGLQFLFEYFSETQRNKGNFPGRFSGRQFSNSRSEMNVSTLELGDSALYLCASSQGLAGGQETQYFGPGTRLLVL.

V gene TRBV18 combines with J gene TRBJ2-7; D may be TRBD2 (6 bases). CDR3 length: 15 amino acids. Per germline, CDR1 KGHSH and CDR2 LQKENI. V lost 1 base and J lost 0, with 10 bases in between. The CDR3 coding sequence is TGTGCCAGCTCACCACGGGGACTCTTCTCCTACGAGCAGTACTTC. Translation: CASSPRGLFSYEQYF.

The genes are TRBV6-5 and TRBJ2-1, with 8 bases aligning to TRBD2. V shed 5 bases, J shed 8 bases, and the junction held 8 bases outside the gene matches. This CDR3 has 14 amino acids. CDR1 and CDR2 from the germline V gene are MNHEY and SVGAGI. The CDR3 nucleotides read TGTGCCAGCAGTCTAGCGGGTGGGGCATATGAGCAGTTCTTC. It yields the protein CASSLAGGAYEQFF.

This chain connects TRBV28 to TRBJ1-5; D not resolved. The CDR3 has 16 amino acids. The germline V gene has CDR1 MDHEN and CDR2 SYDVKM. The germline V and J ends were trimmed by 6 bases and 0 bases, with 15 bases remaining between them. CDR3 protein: CASRDAQPYSNQPQHF. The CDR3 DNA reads TGTGCCAGCAGGGACGCGCAGCCTTATAGCAATCAGCCCCAGCATTTT.

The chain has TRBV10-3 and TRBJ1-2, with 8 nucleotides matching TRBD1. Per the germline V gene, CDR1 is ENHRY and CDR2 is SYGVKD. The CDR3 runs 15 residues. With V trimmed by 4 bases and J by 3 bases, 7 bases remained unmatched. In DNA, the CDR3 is TGTGCCATCAGTGGGGCAGACAGGGGAGACTATGGCTACACCTTC. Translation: CAISGADRGDYGYTF.

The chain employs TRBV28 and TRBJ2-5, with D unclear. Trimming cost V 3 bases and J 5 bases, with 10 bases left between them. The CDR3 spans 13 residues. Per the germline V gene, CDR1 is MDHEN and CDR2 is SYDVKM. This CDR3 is CASSFSVGETQYF. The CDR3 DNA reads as TGTGCCAGCAGTTTTTCAGTAGGGGAGACCCAGTACTTC.

The DNA of the CDR3 is TGTGCCAGCAGGGACGATGCAACTAATGAAAAACTGTTTTTT. Protein product: CASRDDATNEKLFF. The V and J genes are TRBV6-6 and TRBJ1-4, with no clear D. Germline assignment: CDR1 MNHNY and CDR2 SVGAGI (reference sequence). Trimming stripped 6 bases from V and 0 bases from J, with 8 bases between. CDR3 length: 14 residues.

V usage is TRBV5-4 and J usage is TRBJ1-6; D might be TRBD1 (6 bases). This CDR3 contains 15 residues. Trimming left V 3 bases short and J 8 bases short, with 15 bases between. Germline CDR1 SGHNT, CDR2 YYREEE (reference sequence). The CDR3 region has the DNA TGTGCCAGCAGCTATACAGGGATACGAGATTCACCCCTCCACTTT. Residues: CASSYTGIRDSPLHF.

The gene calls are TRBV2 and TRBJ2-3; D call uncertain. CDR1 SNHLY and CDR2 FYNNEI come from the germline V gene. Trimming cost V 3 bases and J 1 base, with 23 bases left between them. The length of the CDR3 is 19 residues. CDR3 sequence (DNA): TGTGCCAGCAGTGACACGGGTAGGGCGGTATTTGTAGGCACAGATACGCAGTATTTT. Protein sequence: CASSDTGRAVFVGTDTQYF.

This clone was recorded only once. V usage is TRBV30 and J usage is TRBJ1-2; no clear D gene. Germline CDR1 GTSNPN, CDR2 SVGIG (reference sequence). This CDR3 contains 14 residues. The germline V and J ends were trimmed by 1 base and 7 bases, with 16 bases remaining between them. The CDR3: CAWSGLIAGVGYTF. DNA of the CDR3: TGTGCCTGGAGTGGCTTAATAGCCGGGGTTGGCTACACCTTC.